The present TCR beta chain was sequenced within a study of T cells in Graves' hyperthyroidism and ophthalmopathy. The TCR beta CDR3 regions underwent amplification using RNA transcripts as the source. The study used the HTBI primer set for a first-round RT-PCR of the TCR CDR3. Each CDR3 protein is one row after TCRdb ran MiXCR on the multiplex PCR reads. The data contain some 650,000 distinct CDR3 sequences, 16% of them seen just once; the ten biggest clones take up 3% to 4%. This clonotype was seen a handful of times. Its target is unknown. Diagnosing involved the use of clinical symptoms, serum thyroxine and TRAb, thyroid ultrasound and orbital computed tomography. It was 8 to 10 ml of fresh peripheral blood that supplied the PBMCs. Study results and limitations: Ophthalmopathy and stable hyperthyroidism were told apart by a 13 V-J model. Most clonotypes expanded in the thyroid (above 0.001) were also present in blood.

The sample taken for sequencing was blood. This TCR came from a woman aged 40 to 55 with Graves' ophthalmopathy.

The CDR3 region is CASSLEVGGGLAYFEQFF. The CDR3 DNA is TGCGCCAGCAGCTTGGAGGTGGGAGGGGGACTAGCATATTTTGAGCAGTTCTTC. The chain employs TRBV5-1 and TRBJ2-1, with TRBD2 matching over 9 bases. V lost 0 bases and J lost 9; bases outside the gene matches: 16. CDR3 length: 18 residues. Germline CDR1 and CDR2: SGHRS and YFSETQ.